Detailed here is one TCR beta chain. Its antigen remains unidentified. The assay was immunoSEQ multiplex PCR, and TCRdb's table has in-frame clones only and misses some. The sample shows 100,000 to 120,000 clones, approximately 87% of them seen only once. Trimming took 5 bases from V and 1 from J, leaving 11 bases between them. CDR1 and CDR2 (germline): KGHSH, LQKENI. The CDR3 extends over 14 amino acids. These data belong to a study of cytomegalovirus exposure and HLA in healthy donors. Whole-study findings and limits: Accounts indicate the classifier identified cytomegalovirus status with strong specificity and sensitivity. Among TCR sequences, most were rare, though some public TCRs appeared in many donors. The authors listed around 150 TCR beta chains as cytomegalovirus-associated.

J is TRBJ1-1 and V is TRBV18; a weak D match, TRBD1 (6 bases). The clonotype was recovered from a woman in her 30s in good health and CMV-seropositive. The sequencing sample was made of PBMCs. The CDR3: CASSDMTGNTEAFF. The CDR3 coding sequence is TGTGCCAGCTCAGATATGACAGGGAACACTGAAGCTTTCTTT.